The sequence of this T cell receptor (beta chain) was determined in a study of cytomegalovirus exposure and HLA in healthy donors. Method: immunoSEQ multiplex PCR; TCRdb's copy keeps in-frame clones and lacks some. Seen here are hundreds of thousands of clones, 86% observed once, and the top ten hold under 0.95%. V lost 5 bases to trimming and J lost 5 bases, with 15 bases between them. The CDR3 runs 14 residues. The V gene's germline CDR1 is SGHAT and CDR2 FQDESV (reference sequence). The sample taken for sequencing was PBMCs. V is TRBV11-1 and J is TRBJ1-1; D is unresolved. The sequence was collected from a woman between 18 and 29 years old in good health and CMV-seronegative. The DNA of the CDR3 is TGTGCCAGCAGCCAGCCGGCGTTGAGGACTGAAGCTTTCTTT. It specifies CASSQPALRTEAFF.